This record covers a single T cell receptor beta chain. As yet, its antigen is unknown. These data are taken from a study of shared clonotypes between healthy human individuals. Notes on the study in general: When naive CD4 clonotypes were compared across a few donors, about 4.9% were shared. Sampling involved blood alone; tissue repertoires likely differ.

It was CD45RO-negative cells, positively selected for CCR7, that made up naive CD8 cells, with terminally differentiated effector memory CD45RA+ cells excluded. Adult Caucasians living in Nashville, Tennessee made up all of the donors. Germline lookup yields CDR1 SGDLS and CDR2 YYNGEE. Unmatched junction bases numbered 4, after V lost 2 bases and J lost 3 bases. The CDR3 contains 16 residues. Several immunoSEQ plates received, in even portions, the genomic DNA of each subset. Assay used: immunoSEQ multiplex PCR; TCRdb lists only in-frame clones, some missing. The repertoire holds just over 2,000,000 clones, with about 95% as singletons.

This sequence joins TRBV9 and TRBJ2-7; 14 nucleotides agree with TRBD2. This TCR derives from a man younger than 35 in good health. Sample: naive CD8+ T cells sorted from blood. The CDR3 spells CASSVSGLAGGYEQYF. CDR3 in DNA: TGTGCCAGCAGCGTTTCCGGACTAGCGGGGGGCTACGAGCAGTACTTC.